This T cell receptor (beta chain) was captured in a study of shared clonotypes between healthy human individuals. Repertoires were generated with immunoSEQ multiplex PCR, while TCRdb's copy carries only in-frame clones and drops some. In the table there are around 1.9 million clones, just over 90% of which are singletons. Cells designated naive CD8 were CD45RO-negative and were positively selected for CCR7, with terminally differentiated effector memory CD45RA+ cells excluded. The CDR3 sequence is 13 residues long. In germline, CDR1 is MNHEY, CDR2 SMNVEV (reference sequence). Trimming removed 4 bases at V and 8 bases at J, with 12 bases between.

This TCR came from a man aged 18 to 29 in good health. Some clones in this sample may be carry-over from other donors' samples. The V call is TRBV27, the J call TRBJ2-1; D not resolved. Material: naive CD8+ T cells from PBMCs. The DNA of the CDR3 is TGTGCCAGCAGTTACGGCCACCTCGATGAGCAGTTCTTC. This translates into CASSYGHLDEQFF.